This T cell receptor (beta chain) is from a study of T cell responses to AZD1222 COVID-19 vaccine. Findings and limits, study-wide: None of the repertoires were sampled until the peak T cell response had passed. Variant regions that are unmutated are reportedly the target of nearly half of spike-specific TCRs.

Remarks on this clone: The antigen is not known.

Data came from immunoSEQ multiplex PCR; TCRdb stores just in-frame clones and leaves some out. The table shows 150,000 to 200,000 clones, with more than 75% occurring only once. CDR1 is LNHDA, CDR2 SQIVND, per germline (reference sequence). The CDR3 extends over 15 amino acids. The V gene lost 8 bases and the J gene lost 4 bases, with 20 bases spanning the gap. This TCR came from an adult who received the AZD1222 COVID-19 vaccine. This chain links TRBV19 with TRBJ1-1, with TRBD1 as a possible D gene (5 bases). This specimen was peripheral blood, taken 28 days after the second AZD1222 dose. The CDR3 nucleotides read TGTGCCAGTTCCCCCTGGGAGGGGTGGGGCACTGAAGCTTTCTTT. Its protein is CASSPWEGWGTEAFF.